The present T cell receptor (beta chain) was sequenced within a study of CD8 T cells in ankylosing spondylitis. Using its own MiXCR run on the 5' RACE reads, TCRdb lists one record per CDR3 protein. Of 230,000 or so distinct CDR3 sequences in the sample, more than 15% are singletons; the top ten hold approximately 32%. This clonotype was counted a few times. This CDR3 has 15 residues. The V gene end was trimmed by 5 bases and the J gene end by 6 bases; junction bases not matched to a gene: 9. This sequence was found in a male donor with ankylosing spondylitis or in good health (not recorded which). The specimen sequenced was blood, either unsorted or a sorted T cell fraction (not recorded which). The chain joins TRBV12-3 or TRBV12-4 to TRBJ2-7, with 11 bases fitting TRBD2. The CDR3 DNA reads as TGTGCCAGCAGTCCTGAACTAGCGGGAGTCGGCGAGCAGTACTTC. Translating gives CASSPELAGVGEQYF.